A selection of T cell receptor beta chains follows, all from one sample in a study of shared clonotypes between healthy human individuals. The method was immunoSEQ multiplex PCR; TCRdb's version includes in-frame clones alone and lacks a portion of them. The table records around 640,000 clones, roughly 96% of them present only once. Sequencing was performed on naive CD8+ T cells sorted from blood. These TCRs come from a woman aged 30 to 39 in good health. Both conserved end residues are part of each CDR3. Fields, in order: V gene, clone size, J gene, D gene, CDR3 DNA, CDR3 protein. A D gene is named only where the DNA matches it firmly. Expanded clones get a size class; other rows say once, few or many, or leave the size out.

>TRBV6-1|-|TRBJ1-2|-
TGTGCCAGCAGTGACGGGGGGGGCAGGAACTATGGCTACACCTTC
CASSDGGGRNYGYTF
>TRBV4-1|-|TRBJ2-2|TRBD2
TGCGCCAGCAGCCAAGTGGGACTAGCGGGAGACACCGGGGAGCTGTTTTTT
CASSQVGLAGDTGELFF
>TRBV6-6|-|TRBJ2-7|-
TGTGCCAGCAGTTTTTACTTCGCCTACGAGCAGTACTTC
CASSFYFAYEQYF
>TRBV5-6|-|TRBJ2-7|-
TGTGCCAGCAGCGGAAGACACGATACCTACGAGCAGTACTTC
CASSGRHDTYEQYF
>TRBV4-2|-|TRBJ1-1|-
TGTGCCAGCACGAGGGGCACTGAAGCTTTCTTT
CASTRGTEAFF
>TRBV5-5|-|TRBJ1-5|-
TGTGCCAGCAGCGGATCGCGGGGCAATCAGCCCCAGCATTTT
CASSGSRGNQPQHF
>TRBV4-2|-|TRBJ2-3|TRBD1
TGTGCCAGCAGCCAGACAGCAGCGCTCGTTTCGGACAGGCCTGGCACAGATACGCAGTATTTT
CASSQTAALVSDRPGTDTQYF
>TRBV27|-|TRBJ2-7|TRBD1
TGTGCCAGCAGTGCCGGACAGGCCACCTACGAGCAGTACTTC
CASSAGQATYEQYF
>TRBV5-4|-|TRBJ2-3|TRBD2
TGTGCCGGGCGGATAGCGGGAGAAGGGGTGGATACGCAGTATTTT
CAGRIAGEGVDTQYF
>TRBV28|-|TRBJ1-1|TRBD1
TGTGCCAGCAGGACCCGGGACAGGGCCTCCCTGAACACTGAAGCTTTCTTT
CASRTRDRASLNTEAFF
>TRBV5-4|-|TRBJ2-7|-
TGTGCCAGCCGTACAGGGATACGGTCCTACGAGCAGTACTTC
CASRTGIRSYEQYF
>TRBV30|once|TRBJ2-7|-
TGTGCCTGGAGTGTACCTCGCTACGAGCAGTACTTC
CAWSVPRYEQYF
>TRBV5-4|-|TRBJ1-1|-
TGTGCCAGCAGCTTCAGACAGGAGAAGAACACTGAAGCTTTCTTT
CASSFRQEKNTEAFF
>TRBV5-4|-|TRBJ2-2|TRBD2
TGTGCCAGCAGCTTGGGTGCTGGGGAGGGCGGGGAGCTGTTTTTT
CASSLGAGEGGELFF
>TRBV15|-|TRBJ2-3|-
TGTGCCACCGGACTAAGTGGCACAGATACGCAGTATTTT
CATGLSGTDTQYF
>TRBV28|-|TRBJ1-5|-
TGTGCCACCTCTGAGAGCAATCAGCCCCAGCATTTT
CATSESNQPQHF
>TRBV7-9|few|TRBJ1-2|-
TGTGCCAGCAGCCCAGAGGGACGGGAGAGTTTTACCTTC
CASSPEGRESFTF
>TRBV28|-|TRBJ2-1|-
TGTGCCAGCAGTTTCCCGCGTAGCTCCTACAATGAGCAGTTCTTC
CASSFPRSSYNEQFF
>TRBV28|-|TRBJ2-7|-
TGTGCCAGCAGTCGCCTAACAGGGCCCTACGAGCAGTACTTC
CASSRLTGPYEQYF
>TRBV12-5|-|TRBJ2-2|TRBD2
TGTGCTAGTGGTACCGGGACTAGCGCAACCGGGGAGCTGTTTTTT
CASGTGTSATGELFF
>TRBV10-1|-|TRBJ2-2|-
TGCGCCAGCAGTGGAAAGACCGGGGAGCTGTTTTTT
CASSGKTGELFF
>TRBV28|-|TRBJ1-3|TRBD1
TGTGCCAGCAGTTTTCAGGGGGGCTCTGGAAACACCATATATTTT
CASSFQGGSGNTIYF
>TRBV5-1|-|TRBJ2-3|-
TGCGCCAGCAGCTTGGGGACTGGAACGACAGATACGCAGTATTTT
CASSLGTGTTDTQYF